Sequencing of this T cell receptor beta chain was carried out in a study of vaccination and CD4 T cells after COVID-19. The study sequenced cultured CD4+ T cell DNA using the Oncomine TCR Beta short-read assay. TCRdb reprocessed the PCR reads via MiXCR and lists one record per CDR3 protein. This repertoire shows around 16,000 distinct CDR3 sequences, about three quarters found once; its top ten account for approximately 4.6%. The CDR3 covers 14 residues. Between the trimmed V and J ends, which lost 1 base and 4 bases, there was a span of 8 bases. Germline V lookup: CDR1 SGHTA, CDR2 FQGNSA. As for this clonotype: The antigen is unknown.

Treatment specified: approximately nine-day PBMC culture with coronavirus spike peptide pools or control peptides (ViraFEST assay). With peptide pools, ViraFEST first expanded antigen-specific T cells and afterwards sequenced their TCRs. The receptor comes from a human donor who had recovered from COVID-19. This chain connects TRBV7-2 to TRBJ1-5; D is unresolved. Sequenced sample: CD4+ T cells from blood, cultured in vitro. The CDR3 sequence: CASSLVAGNQPQHF. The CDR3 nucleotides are TGTGCCAGCAGCTTAGTAGCGGGGAATCAGCCCCAGCATTTT.